The rows below give T cell receptor beta chains drawn from one sample of a study of cytomegalovirus exposure and HLA in healthy donors. Clones were read by immunoSEQ multiplex PCR, and TCRdb kept only the in-frame ones, dropping some. This table holds around 150,000 clones, under 85% found once. Sequencing was performed on PBMCs. Receptors originate from a man aged 50-60 years in good health and CMV-seropositive. The conserved cysteine and the conserved F or W are not part of the CDR3 here.

j_call: TRBJ1-3
cdr3_length: 16
v_call: TRBV4-2
cdr3_aa: ASSQDLPTGTVGNTIY

j_call: TRBJ1-5
cdr3_length: 14
v_call: TRBV21-1
cdr3_aa: ASSKEYEGLDQPQH

j_call: TRBJ1-2
cdr3_length: 15
v_call: TRBV10-3
cdr3_aa: AISAQYRQGFNYGYT

j_call: TRBJ1-1
cdr3_length: 13
v_call: TRBV5-4
cdr3_aa: ASSLRGRAGSEAF

j_call: TRBJ1-2
cdr3_length: 8
v_call: TRBV20-1
cdr3_aa: SAPGDGYT

j_call: TRBJ2-7
cdr3_length: 14
v_call: TRBV19
cdr3_aa: ASSPFGTSGSYEQY

j_call: TRBJ2-1
cdr3_length: 9
v_call: TRBV6-1
cdr3_aa: ASLAAPEQF

j_call: TRBJ1-2
cdr3_length: 14
v_call: TRBV5-1
cdr3_aa: ASSLAIGGASYGYT

j_call: TRBJ1-2
cdr3_length: 14
v_call: TRBV28
cdr3_aa: ASSLNRWGLSTSYT

j_call: TRBJ1-4
cdr3_length: 12
v_call: TRBV6-5
cdr3_aa: ASTVQGGTEKLF

j_call: TRBJ1-5
cdr3_length: 14
v_call: TRBV4-2
cdr3_aa: ASSQDPQGSGQPQH

j_call: TRBJ1-1
cdr3_length: 11
v_call: TRBV7-6
cdr3_aa: ASSFDSNTEAF

j_call: TRBJ2-5
cdr3_length: 13
v_call: TRBV5-1
cdr3_aa: ASSTSGAGQETQY

j_call: TRBJ2-7
cdr3_length: 10
v_call: TRBV30
cdr3_aa: AWSAGRYEQY

j_call: TRBJ1-5
cdr3_length: 13
v_call: TRBV30
cdr3_aa: AWSLPTGSRQPQH

j_call: TRBJ2-3
cdr3_length: 11
v_call: TRBV9
cdr3_aa: ASSDQGFDTQY